This section outlines one T cell receptor beta chain sequence together with its context. A junction end diverges from the germline sequence, so it may reflect a read error. From germline, CDR1 is MNHNY and CDR2 SVGAGI (reference sequence). The CDR3 runs 16 residues. These data are taken from a study of blood T cells in healthy people across ages. Together with a sample-barcoded 5' primer, a J-beta primer mix was included in a second PCR lasting about 6 to 11 cycles. TCRdb recomputed calls from the 5' RACE reads with MiXCR, one row per CDR3 protein. The sample lists about 580,000 distinct CDR3 sequences, around 48% seen once, with around 23% in the top ten. Donors each provided 8 to 10 milliliters of peripheral blood.

This chain uses TRBV6-6 with TRBJ2-1, with TRBD2 identical over 7 bases. The material sequenced was blood. The origin of this receptor is a man aged 80 or over in good health. This chain's CDR3 is CASSYSAGVRGNEQFF. Here the CDR3 DNA reads TGTGCCAGCAGCTACTCTGCGGGGGTAAGGGGCAATGAGCAGTTCTTC.